These 5 T cell receptor beta chains share one sample of origin, sequenced in a study of shared clonotypes between healthy human individuals. Libraries were prepared by immunoSEQ multiplex PCR; TCRdb keeps only in-frame clonotypes and omits some of them. The sample lists about half a million clones, approximately 80% occurring once. The sequenced sample consisted of PBMCs. The receptor set was obtained from a woman aged 40-49 years in good health. Some clones in this sample may be carry-over from other donors' samples.

The chain has TRBV9 and TRBJ2-2; D unclear. The CDR3 runs to 15 residues. Germline V lookup: CDR1 SGDLS, CDR2 YYNGEE. V dropped 4 bases and J dropped 1 base, with 11 bases sitting between them. The CDR3 sequence: CASSPRQGNTGELFF. Written as DNA, the CDR3 is TGTGCCAGCAGCCCTCGACAAGGGAACACCGGGGAGCTGTTTTTT.

The J gene is TRBJ2-2, the V gene TRBV19; D uncertain. This CDR3 is 14 amino acids long. In germline, CDR1 is LNHDA, CDR2 SQIVND (reference sequence). V lost 3 bases and J 4 bases, leaving 9 bases between the germline ends. The DNA of the CDR3 is TGTGCCAGTAGTATTAATCTGGGCACCGGGGAGCTGTTTTTT. It yields the protein CASSINLGTGELFF.

The V gene is TRBV4-3, the J gene TRBJ2-3; maybe TRBD2 (5 bases). Germline CDR1 is LGHNA and CDR2 is YSLEER. Trimming removed 4 bases at V and 0 bases at J, with 11 bases between. This CDR3 comprises 15 residues. The CDR3 bases are TGCGCCAGCAGCCGCGGAGGCCCTAGCACAGATACGCAGTATTTT. The encoded protein is CASSRGGPSTDTQYF.

V and J are TRBV7-3 and TRBJ2-2; maybe TRBD2 (5 bases). V was shortened by 1 base and J by 7 bases, with 7 bases between the two germline ends. CDR3 length: 13 residues. Looked up from germline, CDR1 is SGHTA and CDR2 is FQGTGA. CDR3 amino acids: CASSLMAGGELFF. The CDR3 bases are TGTGCCAGCAGCTTAATGGCGGGCGGGGAGCTGTTTTTT.

The chain has TRBV7-7 and TRBJ2-1; 8 bases fit TRBD2. There are 15 residues in the CDR3. Germline CDR1 reads SSHAT; CDR2 reads FNYEAQ (reference sequence). V shed 4 bases and J 6 bases; nucleotides not matched to a gene: 8. The CDR3: CASSSLAGYGNEQFF. The DNA of the CDR3 is TGTGCCAGCAGCTCCTTAGCGGGATATGGCAATGAGCAGTTCTTC.